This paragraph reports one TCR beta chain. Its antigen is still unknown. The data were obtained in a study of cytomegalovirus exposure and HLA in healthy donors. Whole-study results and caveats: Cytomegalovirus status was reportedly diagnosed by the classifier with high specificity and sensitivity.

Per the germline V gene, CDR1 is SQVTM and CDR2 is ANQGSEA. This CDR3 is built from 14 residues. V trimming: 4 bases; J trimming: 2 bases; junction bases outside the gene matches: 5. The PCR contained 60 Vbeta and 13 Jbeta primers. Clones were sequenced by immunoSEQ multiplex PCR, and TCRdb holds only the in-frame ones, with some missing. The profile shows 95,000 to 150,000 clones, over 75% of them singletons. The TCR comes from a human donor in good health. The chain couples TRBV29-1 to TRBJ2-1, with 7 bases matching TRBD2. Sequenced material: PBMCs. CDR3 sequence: CSVVGSGTYNEQFF. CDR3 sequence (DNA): TGCAGCGTTGTGGGGAGCGGGACCTACAATGAGCAGTTCTTC.